This T cell receptor (beta chain) was sequenced during a study of blood T cells in healthy people across ages. Study as a whole: Using template switching, researchers captured about one barcoded beta molecule for each two T cells. Study-wide points: Age showed a roughly linear inverse relationship with TCR beta diversity per million T cells.

Notes on this clonotype: Its antigen remains unknown.

Germline values: CDR1 MNHNS, CDR2 SASEGT. The CDR3 loop spans 15 amino acids. Germline trimming cut 7 bases from V and 2 bases from J; bases unmatched to any gene: 9. A second about 7 to 12 cycle PCR used barcoded and J-beta primers. A template-switch adaptor containing 12 random nucleotides labeled each cDNA molecule. From the 5' RACE reads, TCRdb called clonotypes with MiXCR, one entry per CDR3 protein. This repertoire shows roughly 2 million distinct CDR3 sequences, roughly 52% found once; its top ten account for 2% to 2.5%. Sequencing was performed on blood. The sequence was collected from a middle-aged woman in good health. The chain uses TRBV6-1 and TRBJ2-3, with 7 nucleotides matching TRBD1. The DNA for the CDR3 is TGTGCCAGCATGATGACAGGGTCCTCCACAGATACGCAGTATTTT. This translates into CASMMTGSSTDTQYF.